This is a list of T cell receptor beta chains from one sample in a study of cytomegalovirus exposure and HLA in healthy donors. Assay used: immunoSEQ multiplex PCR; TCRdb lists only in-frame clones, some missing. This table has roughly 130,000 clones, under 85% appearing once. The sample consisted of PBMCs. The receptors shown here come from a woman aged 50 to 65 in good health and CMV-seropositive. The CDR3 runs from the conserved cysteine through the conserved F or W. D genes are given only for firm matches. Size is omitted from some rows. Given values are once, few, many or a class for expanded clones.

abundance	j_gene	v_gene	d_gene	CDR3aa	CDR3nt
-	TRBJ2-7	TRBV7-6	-	CASSLGQVDEQYF	TGTGCCAGCAGCTTAGGACAGGTCGACGAGCAGTACTTC
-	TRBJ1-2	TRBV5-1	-	CASSLGGQGGYTF	TGCGCCAGCAGCTTGGGCGGTCAGGGTGGCTACACCTTC
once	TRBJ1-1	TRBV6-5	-	CASSNGGYRTEAFF	TGTGCCAGCAGCAACGGGGGGTATCGGACTGAAGCTTTCTTT
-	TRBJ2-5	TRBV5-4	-	CASSITGYETQYF	TGTGCCAGCAGCATCACAGGGTACGAGACCCAGTACTTC
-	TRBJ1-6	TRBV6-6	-	CASSQLQGNSPLHF	TGTGCCAGCAGCCAACTTCAGGGGAATTCACCCCTCCACTTT
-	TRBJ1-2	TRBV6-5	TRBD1	CASRPGGGFSGYTF	TGTGCCAGCAGGCCAGGGGGCGGTTTTAGTGGCTACACCTTC
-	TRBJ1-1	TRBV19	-	CASSTARGGRNTEAFF	TGTGCCAGTAGTACCGCCCGCGGCGGGAGGAACACTGAAGCTTTCTTT
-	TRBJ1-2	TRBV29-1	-	CGLGSDYGYTF	TGCGGCCTCGGCAGCGATTATGGCTACACCTTC
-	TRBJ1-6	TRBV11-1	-	CASSWGVNSPLHF	TGTGCCAGCAGCTGGGGAGTTAACTCACCCCTCCACTTT
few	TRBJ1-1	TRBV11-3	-	CASSSTGNTEAFF	TGTGCCAGCAGCTCGACAGGGAACACTGAAGCTTTCTTT
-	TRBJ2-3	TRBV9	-	CASSVGTTDTQYF	TGTGCCAGCAGCGTAGGGACAACAGATACGCAGTATTTT
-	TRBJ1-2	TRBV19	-	CASSNLQGMGGYTF	TGTGCCAGTAGTAACCTCCAGGGGATGGGTGGCTACACCTTC
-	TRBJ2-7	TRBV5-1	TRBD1	CASSERTGANEQYF	TGCGCCAGCAGCGAACGGACAGGGGCTAACGAGCAGTACTTC
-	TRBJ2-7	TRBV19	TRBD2	CASSTSAGGYEQYF	TGTGCCAGTAGTACAAGTGCGGGGGGCTACGAGCAGTACTTC
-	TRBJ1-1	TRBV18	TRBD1	CASSSTGIHTEAFF	TGTGCCAGCTCATCGACAGGGATACACACTGAAGCTTTCTTT
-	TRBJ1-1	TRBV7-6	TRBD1	CASSFQGAGTEAFF	TGTGCCAGCAGCTTTCAGGGGGCAGGCACTGAAGCTTTCTTT
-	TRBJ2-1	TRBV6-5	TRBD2	CASKESGGAYNEQFF	TGTGCCAGCAAAGAAAGCGGGGGGGCCTACAATGAGCAGTTCTTC
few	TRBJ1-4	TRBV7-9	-	CASSARFRADNEKLFF	TGTGCCAGCAGCGCGCGATTCAGGGCGGATAATGAAAAACTGTTTTTT
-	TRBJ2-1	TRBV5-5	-	CASSLVRNEQFF	TGTGCCAGCAGCTTGGTTCGCAATGAGCAGTTCTTC
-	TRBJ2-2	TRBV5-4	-	CASSTDSANTGELFF	TGTGCCAGCAGCACGGACTCGGCGAACACCGGGGAGCTGTTTTTT
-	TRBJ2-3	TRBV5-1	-	CASSSDTYTDTQYF	TGCGCCAGCAGCTCGGACACCTACACAGATACGCAGTATTTT
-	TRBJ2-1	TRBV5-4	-	CASSFYSEQFF	TGTGCCAGCAGCTTCTACTCTGAGCAGTTCTTC
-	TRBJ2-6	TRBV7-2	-	CASGGPGANVLTF	TGTGCCAGCGGAGGGCCTGGGGCCAACGTCCTGACTTTC
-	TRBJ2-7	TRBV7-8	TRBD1	CASSPGTGPVYEQYF	TGTGCCAGCAGCCCCGGGACAGGGCCGGTCTACGAGCAGTACTTC
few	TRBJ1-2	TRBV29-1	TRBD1	CSGIRGSYGYTF	TGCAGCGGAATCAGGGGGAGCTATGGCTACACCTTC
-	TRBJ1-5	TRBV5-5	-	CASSWGTGSNQPQHF	TGTGCCAGCAGCTGGGGAACAGGGTCGAATCAGCCCCAGCATTTT
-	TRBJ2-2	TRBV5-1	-	CASSSNRATGELFF	TGCGCCAGCAGCTCGAACAGGGCCACCGGGGAGCTGTTTTTT
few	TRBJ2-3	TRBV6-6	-	CASTPKAGTDTQYF	TGTGCCAGCACTCCCAAAGCCGGCACAGATACGCAGTATTTT
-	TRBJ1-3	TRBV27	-	CASSSPSLSGNTIYF	TGTGCCAGCAGTTCCCCGAGCCTCTCTGGAAACACCATATATTTT
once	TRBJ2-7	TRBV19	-	CASSIVVLANEQYF	TGTGCCAGTAGTATAGTGGTATTAGCTAACGAGCAGTACTTC
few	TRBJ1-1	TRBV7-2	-	CASSSGDHTEAFF	TGTGCCAGCAGCTCCGGAGACCACACTGAAGCTTTCTTT
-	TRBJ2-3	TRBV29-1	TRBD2	CSVGATSGGTDTQYF	TGCAGCGTTGGAGCGACTAGCGGGGGCACAGATACGCAGTATTTT
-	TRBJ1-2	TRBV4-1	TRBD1	CASSQTGQGSYTF	TGCGCCAGCAGCCAGACCGGACAGGGGAGCTACACCTTC
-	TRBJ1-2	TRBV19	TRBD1	CASSISRGYGYTF	TGTGCCAGTAGTATCTCCAGGGGGTATGGCTACACCTTC
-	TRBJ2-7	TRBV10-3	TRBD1	CAISELGQGEGEQYF	TGTGCCATCAGTGAGTTGGGACAGGGCGAAGGCGAGCAGTACTTC
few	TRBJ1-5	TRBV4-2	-	CASSQYSDNQPQHF	TGTGCCAGCAGCCAGTATTCAGATAATCAGCCCCAGCATTTT
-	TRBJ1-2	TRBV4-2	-	CASSQDGWTVYGYTF	TGTGCCAGCAGCCAAGATGGTTGGACAGTATATGGCTACACCTTC
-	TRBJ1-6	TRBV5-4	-	CARSNRREGEASPLHF	TGTGCCCGCAGTAACCGACGGGAGGGGGAAGCTTCACCCCTCCACTTT
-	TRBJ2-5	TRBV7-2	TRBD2	CASSFMRGGETQYF	TGTGCCAGCAGCTTTATGCGGGGGGGGGAGACCCAGTACTTC
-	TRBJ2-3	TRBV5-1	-	CASSLAATVDTQYF	TGCGCCAGCAGCTTGGCCGCAACGGTAGATACGCAGTATTTT
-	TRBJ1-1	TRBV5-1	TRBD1	CASSRTGGLLNTEAFF	TGCGCCAGCAGCCGGACAGGGGGGCTCCTGAACACTGAAGCTTTCTTT
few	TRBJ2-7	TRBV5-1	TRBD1	CASSLGQGSSYEQYF	TGCGCCAGCAGCTTGGGACAGGGGAGCTCCTACGAGCAGTACTTC
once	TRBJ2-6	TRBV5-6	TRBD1	CASSPTGSGANVLTF	TGTGCCAGCAGCCCGACAGGGAGTGGGGCCAACGTCCTGACTTTC
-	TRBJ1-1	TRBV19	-	CASRNRGEGNTEAFF	TGTGCCAGTAGAAATCGAGGGGAGGGGAACACTGAAGCTTTCTTT
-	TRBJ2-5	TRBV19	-	CASSGTQGRETQYF	TGTGCCAGTAGCGGGACACAGGGACGGGAGACCCAGTACTTC
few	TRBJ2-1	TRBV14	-	CASSQELSSYNEQFF	TGTGCCAGCAGCCAAGAGTTGAGCTCCTACAATGAGCAGTTCTTC
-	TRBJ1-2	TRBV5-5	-	CASSLDSRGYGYTF	TGTGCCAGCAGCTTAGACTCACGGGGCTATGGCTACACCTTC
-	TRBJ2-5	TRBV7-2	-	CASSPGVAQETQYF	TGTGCCAGCAGCCCGGGGGTGGCACAAGAGACCCAGTACTTC
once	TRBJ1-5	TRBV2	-	CASGQQPQHF	TGTGCCAGCGGACAGCAGCCCCAGCATTTT
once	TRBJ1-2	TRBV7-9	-	CASSLVLQSPGGYTF	TGTGCCAGCAGCTTGGTACTGCAGTCCCCAGGCGGCTACACCTTC
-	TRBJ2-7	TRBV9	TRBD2	CASSEAGTSVHEQYF	TGTGCCAGCAGCGAGGCCGGGACTAGCGTGCACGAGCAGTACTTC
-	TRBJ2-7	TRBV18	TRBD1	CASSRQGASYEQYF	TGTGCCAGCTCCCGACAGGGGGCCTCCTACGAGCAGTACTTC
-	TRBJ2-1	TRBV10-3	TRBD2	CAISAASGGYNEQFF	TGTGCCATCAGTGCGGCTAGCGGGGGATACAATGAGCAGTTCTTC